Described below is a single TCR beta chain sequence and its context. V lost 2 bases, J lost 4 bases, and 11 bases lay in between. This CDR3 has 15 residues. Germline CDR1 is KGHSY and CDR2 is FQNENV. Measured with immunoSEQ multiplex PCR; TCRdb has only the in-frame clones, and not every one. The sample lists approximately 98,000 clones, around 92% occurring once. The data belong to a study of T cell changes during pregnancy in multiple sclerosis. V is TRBV16 and J is TRBJ1-4; D is perhaps TRBD1 (6 bases). The clonotype was recovered from a female donor in good health, enrolled as a control in a pregnancy study. This material consisted of peripheral blood, taken after pregnancy. The CDR3 sequence: CASSQTGPINEKLFF. In DNA form, the CDR3 reads TGTGCCAGCAGCCAAACAGGGCCCATTAATGAAAAACTGTTTTTT. Full variable domain (rest looked up from reference TRBV16 and TRBJ1-4): GEEVAQTPKHLVRGEGQKAKLYCAPIKGHSYVFWYQQVLKNEFKFLISFQNENVFDETGMPKERFSAKCLPNSPCSLEIQATKLEDSAVYFCASSQTGPINEKLFFGSGTQLSVL.